This T cell receptor beta chain derives from a study of blood T cell repertoires in COVID-19. Per the germline V gene, CDR1 is LNHDA and CDR2 is SQIVND (reference sequence). The V end was cut by 5 bases, the J end by 1 base, with 14 bases between. The CDR3 spans 15 residues. Repertoires were generated with immunoSEQ multiplex PCR, while TCRdb's copy carries only in-frame clones and drops some. The sample contains more than 200,000 clones, approximately 86% of which appear only once. Sequencing was carried out using PBMCs or T cells enriched from blood (not recorded which). The TCR sequence derives from a woman in her fifties or sixties who had recovered from COVID-19. The V call is TRBV19, the J call TRBJ1-1; D gene ambiguous. The chain's CDR3 is CASSPPPGANTEAFF. The CDR3 coding sequence is TGTGCCAGTAGTCCACCCCCCGGAGCGAACACTGAAGCTTTCTTT.